The 9 T cell receptor beta chains listed next were all sequenced from one sample in a study of T cell responses to AZD1222 COVID-19 vaccine. Assay used: immunoSEQ multiplex PCR; TCRdb lists only in-frame clones, some missing. The sample lists about 110,000 clones, roughly 92% seen once, with roughly 7.8% in the top ten. The sample consisted of peripheral blood, taken on day 0 of AZD1222 vaccination. These receptors were collected from an adult in good health.

This sequence joins TRBV14 and TRBJ2-1; D unclear. Germline loops: CDR1 SGHDN, CDR2 FVKESK. The V and J ends lost 0 bases and 0 bases respectively, with 9 bases between them. This CDR3 is 16 amino acids long. As DNA, the CDR3 is TGTGCCAGCAGCCAAGACAGATTTTCCTCCTACAATGAGCAGTTCTTC. Protein sequence: CASSQDRFSSYNEQFF.

The count of this clone is one. The rearrangement uses TRBV6-5 and TRBJ1-1; D gene unclear. The V gene's germline CDR1 is MNHEY and CDR2 SVGAGI. The CDR3 consists of 12 residues. V lost 6 bases and J 0 bases, leaving 5 bases between the germline ends. The chain's CDR3 is CASSEMNTEAFF. The CDR3 DNA reads as TGTGCCAGCAGCGAGATGAACACTGAAGCTTTCTTT.

The chain's CDR3 is CASSLSGASNYGYTF. In DNA, the CDR3 is TGTGCCAGCAGCTTATCGGGGGCTTCTAACTATGGCTACACCTTC. The genes are TRBV11-2 and TRBJ1-2; weak D call: TRBD1 (6 bases). Germline V gene data show CDR1 as SGHAT and CDR2 as FQNNGV. The CDR3 is 15 amino acids. Deletions cut 2 bases from V and 0 bases from J, with 10 bases between.

The chain has TRBV5-5 and TRBJ1-2; unclear D gene. The V end lost 3 bases, the J end lost 5 bases, and 11 bases lay between the germline ends. The CDR3 contains 13 residues. Germline loops: CDR1 SGHKS, CDR2 YYEKEE (reference sequence). CDR3 amino acids: CASSSERFYGYTF. The CDR3 DNA sequence: TGTGCCAGCAGCTCCGAGAGGTTTTATGGCTACACCTTC. Looking up the rest from reference TRBV5-5 and TRBJ1-2 gives the full variable domain: DAGVTQSPTHLIKTRGQQVTLRCSPISGHKSVSWYQQVLGQGPQFIFQYYEKEERGRGNFPDRFSARQFPNYSSELNVNALLLGDSALYLCASSSERFYGYTFGSGTRLTVV.

The genes are TRBV6-2 or TRBV6-3 and TRBJ2-2; the D call may be TRBD1 or TRBD2 (5 bases each). The ends were cut back, 6 bases at V and 4 bases at J, with 9 bases in the middle. Germline V lookup: CDR1 MNHEY, CDR2 SVGEGT. There are 13 residues in the CDR3. Written as DNA, the CDR3 is TGTGCCAGCAGCAGGGACGGCACCGGGGAGCTGTTTTTT. Encoded protein: CASSRDGTGELFF.

The chain is built from TRBV9 and TRBJ2-1; 9 positions agree with TRBD1. V shed 4 bases, J shed 8 bases, and the junction held 7 bases outside the gene matches. CDR3 size: 14 residues. Per germline, CDR1 SGDLS and CDR2 YYNGEE. The CDR3 loop is CASSPGQGWDEQFF. CDR3 sequence (DNA): TGTGCCAGCAGCCCGGGACAGGGCTGGGATGAGCAGTTCTTC.

The chain has TRBV18 and TRBJ1-1; D gene ambiguous. The CDR3 loop spans 13 amino acids. Germline CDR1 reads KGHSH; CDR2 reads LQKENI. Trimming took off 2 bases at V and 8 bases at J, with 12 bases between the two ends. The DNA of the CDR3 is TGTGCCAGCTCACCAAGGCAGTCGGGCGAAGCTTTCTTT. Residues: CASSPRQSGEAFF.

V gene TRBV7-8 combines with J gene TRBJ1-5; D remains unclear. V was trimmed by 4 bases and J by 0 bases, leaving 7 bases between them. The CDR3 covers 14 residues. Germline lookup yields CDR1 SGHVS and CDR2 FQNEAQ. The CDR3 is CASSSLYSNQPQHF. The CDR3 DNA is TGTGCCAGCAGCTCCCTCTATAGCAATCAGCCCCAGCATTTT.

The J gene is TRBJ1-2, the V gene TRBV3-1 (or the pseudogene TRBV3-2); D perhaps matches TRBD1 (6 bases). Per the germline V gene, CDR1 is LGHDT and CDR2 is YNNKEL (reference sequence). The CDR3 has 14 amino acids. V was pared by 1 base and J by 7 bases, with 13 bases between. CDR3: CASSQVRQASGYTF. CDR3 nucleotide sequence: TGTGCCAGCAGCCAAGTCCGACAGGCAAGTGGCTACACCTTC.